What follows are 28 T cell receptor beta chains derived from one specimen sequenced in a study of blood T cell repertoires in COVID-19. Sequenced by immunoSEQ multiplex PCR; TCRdb stores in-frame clones only, minus some. This table has 150,000 or so clones, over 65% appearing once. Sample: peripheral blood. Source of these receptors: a woman over 75 with active or convalescent COVID-19.

The V gene is TRBV25-1, the J gene TRBJ2-1; 15 nucleotides match TRBD2. This CDR3 comprises 17 residues. Germline trimming cut 3 bases from V and 4 bases from J; bases unmatched to any gene: 4. Germline lookup yields CDR1 MGHDK and CDR2 SYGVNS. CDR3: CASSDHGLAGGYNEQFF. The CDR3 DNA sequence: TGTGCCAGCAGTGACCATGGACTAGCGGGGGGGTACAATGAGCAGTTCTTC.

This chain uses TRBV5-4 with TRBJ1-2; a weak D match, TRBD1 (6 bases). The germline V and J ends were trimmed by 3 bases and 1 base, with 16 bases remaining between them. Germline V lookup: CDR1 SGHNT, CDR2 YYREEE (reference sequence). The CDR3 is 16 amino acids. The CDR3 coding sequence is TGTGCCAGCAGCTGGGGCGGGGGGCCATTTAACTATGGCTACACCTTC. Its translation is CASSWGGGPFNYGYTF.

The chain combines TRBV11-3 with TRBJ1-1; maybe TRBD1 (5 bases). Trimming pared 0 bases from V and 2 bases from J, leaving 10 bases between. The CDR3 totals 15 residues. From germline, CDR1 is SGHNT and CDR2 YENEEA. CDR3 in DNA: TGTGCCAGCAGCTTAGACAGTAGGGGTAACACTGAAGCTTTCTTT. It specifies CASSLDSRGNTEAFF.

This chain links TRBV4-3 with TRBJ2-1; 8 bases agree with TRBD2. V lost 0 bases to trimming and J lost 3 bases; unmatched junction nucleotides: 7. The CDR3 runs to 17 residues. CDR1 and CDR2 from the germline V gene are LGHNA and YSLEER. CDR3 in DNA: TGCGCCAGCAGCCAAGATTGGCTAGCGGGCCTCTACAATGAGCAGTTCTTC. As protein: CASSQDWLAGLYNEQFF.

This clone was counted between two and nine times. This chain links TRBV7-9 with TRBJ2-5; TRBD1 is a possible D gene (5 bases). The CDR3 is 15 residues long. The germline V gene encodes CDR1 SEHNR and CDR2 FQNEAQ (reference sequence). V was clipped by 5 bases and J by 5 bases, with 18 bases between them. CDR3 amino acids: CASSPVAGFRETQYF. DNA of the CDR3: TGTGCCAGCAGCCCCGTCGCAGGGTTCCGGGAGACCCAGTACTTC.

This sequence joins TRBV9 and TRBJ1-5; possible D gene TRBD1, 5 bases. V lost 1 base, J lost 7 bases, and 15 bases lay in between. The CDR3 loop spans 15 amino acids. Germline V gene sequence: CDR1 SGDLS, CDR2 YYNGEE. The CDR3 DNA is TGTGCCAGCAGCGTATTCGGGGGGTCGGGACAGCCCCAGCATTTT. It encodes CASSVFGGSGQPQHF.

V usage is TRBV3-1 (or the pseudogene TRBV3-2) and J usage is TRBJ1-1; no clear D. Germline CDR1 and CDR2: LGHDT and YNNKEL (reference sequence). V lost 4 bases, J lost 3 bases, and 12 bases lay in between. CDR3 length: 14 amino acids. CDR3 coding DNA: TGTGCCAGCAGCCCCAGTTCCACCCACACTGAAGCTTTCTTT. Encoded protein: CASSPSSTHTEAFF.

The chain employs TRBV27 and TRBJ1-4; no definite D call. This CDR3 comprises 14 residues. Germline loops: CDR1 MNHEY, CDR2 SMNVEV (reference sequence). Trimming removed 8 bases from V and 2 bases from J, with 12 bases in between. CDR3 in DNA: TGTGCCAGCGGAGGGTACCAGACTAATGAAAAACTGTTTTTT. Its protein is CASGGYQTNEKLFF.

V and J are TRBV6-6 and TRBJ2-1, with a possible D match to TRBD2 (5 bases). Trimming pared 11 bases from V and 4 bases from J, leaving 9 bases between. The CDR3 sequence is 11 residues long. In germline, CDR1 is MNHNY, CDR2 SVGAGI (reference sequence). The CDR3 spells CAARGYNEQFF. DNA of the CDR3: TGTGCCGCCCGGGGTTACAATGAGCAGTTCTTC.

The CDR3 region is CASSQRQREGGPQHF. DNA for the CDR3: TGTGCCAGCTCACAAAGGCAGCGGGAGGGAGGGCCCCAGCATTTT. The chain joins TRBV18 to TRBJ1-5; D unclear. Germline CDR1 and CDR2: KGHSH and LQKENI. The CDR3 consists of 15 residues. Trimming cost V 4 bases and J 9 bases, with 19 bases left between them.

This chain uses TRBV13 with TRBJ2-3, with D perhaps matching TRBD1 (5 bases). Between the trimmed V and J ends, which lost 5 bases and 4 bases, there was a span of 13 bases. Germline V gene sequence: CDR1 PRHDT, CDR2 FYEKMQ (reference sequence). The CDR3 is 14 amino acids. The CDR3: CASSVTVFADTQYF. In nucleotides, the CDR3 is TGTGCCAGCAGCGTGACAGTTTTCGCAGATACGCAGTATTTT.

The genes are TRBV6-5 and TRBJ1-1; D gene ambiguous. This CDR3 is 14 amino acids long. Trimming took off 0 bases at V and 1 base at J, with 6 bases between the two ends. CDR1 and CDR2 from the germline V gene are MNHEY and SVGAGI. DNA for the CDR3: TGTGCCAGCAGTTACTCGCGGGGGAACACTGAAGCTTTCTTT. Protein sequence: CASSYSRGNTEAFF.

The rearrangement joins TRBV18 to TRBJ1-2, with TRBD1 as a possible D gene (6 bases). This CDR3 contains 15 residues. Germline V gene data show CDR1 as KGHSH and CDR2 as LQKENI. V lost 4 bases and J 4 bases, leaving 16 bases between the germline ends. The DNA of the CDR3 is TGTGCCAGCTCACTCGACAGGTCCCTAATCTATGGCTACACCTTC. It specifies CASSLDRSLIYGYTF.

This clone was seen a single time. The rearrangement uses TRBV7-8 and TRBJ2-5; D possibly corresponds to TRBD2 (5 bases). Trimming removed 4 bases from V and 6 bases from J, with 15 bases in between. This CDR3 comprises 14 residues. In germline, CDR1 is SGHVS, CDR2 FQNEAQ. The CDR3 loop reads CASSSITRSKTQYF. CDR3 DNA: TGTGCCAGCAGCTCGATTACTAGATCGAAGACCCAGTACTTC.

The CDR3 region is CASSITGAEKLFF. CDR3 in DNA: TGTGCCAGTAGTATCACAGGGGCGGAAAAACTGTTTTTT. This chain connects TRBV19 to TRBJ1-4, with TRBD1 matching 7 bases. The ends lost 3 bases at V and 8 bases at J; junction bases unmatched: 3. The germline gives CDR1 LNHDA, CDR2 SQIVND (reference sequence). This CDR3 is built from 13 residues.

The chain links TRBV19 to TRBJ1-2; D is uncertain. Trimming removed 5 bases from V and 4 bases from J, with 17 bases in between. Germline CDR1 reads LNHDA; CDR2 reads SQIVND (reference sequence). The CDR3 spans 15 residues. The CDR3 bases are TGTGCCAGTAGTCGTGCCCGGGAAGCTCGCTATGGCTACACCTTC. Encoded protein: CASSRAREARYGYTF.

The genes are TRBV19 and TRBJ1-3; no clear D. V lost 3 bases and J lost 1, with 7 bases in between. The CDR3 extends over 14 amino acids. CDR1 LNHDA and CDR2 SQIVND come from the germline V gene (reference sequence). The CDR3 DNA reads as TGTGCCAGTAGTATCGGTGTTTCTGGAAACACCATATATTTT. Its translation: CASSIGVSGNTIYF.

This chain links TRBV27 with TRBJ1-6, with a weak D call TRBD1 (5 bases). Germline V lookup: CDR1 MNHEY, CDR2 SMNVEV (reference sequence). Between the trimmed V and J ends, which lost 8 bases and 5 bases, there was a span of 10 bases. CDR3 size: 13 residues. Here the CDR3 DNA reads TGTGCCAGCCGGAGGGGAAATAATTCACCCCTCCACTTT. This gives the protein CASRRGNNSPLHF.

The chain has TRBV19 and TRBJ1-2; 7 bases match TRBD1. Germline V gene lookup returns CDR1 LNHDA and CDR2 SQIVND (reference sequence). The CDR3 is 15 residues long. Trimming removed 5 bases from V and 2 bases from J; junction bases left unmatched: 8. CDR3 nucleotide sequence: TGTGCCAGTAGTCGCCCCCGGGACAGAAACTATGGCTACACCTTC. Residues: CASSRPRDRNYGYTF. The full variable domain, its missing parts supplied by reference TRBV19 and TRBJ1-2, is DGGITQSPKYLFRKEGQNVTLSCEQNLNHDAMYWYRQDPGQGLRLIYYSQIVNDFQKGDIAEGYSVSREKKESFPLTVTSAQKNPTAFYLCASSRPRDRNYGYTFGSGTRLTVV.

J is TRBJ1-5 and V is TRBV20-1; D remains unclear. Germline CDR1 DFQATT, CDR2 SNEGSKA (reference sequence). This CDR3 region has 9 residues. The CDR3 DNA reads TGCAGCTCAGTCCAGCCCCAGCATTTT. This gives the protein CSSVQPQHF.

The genes are TRBV28 and TRBJ1-1; 11 nucleotides agree with TRBD1. This CDR3 spans 12 amino acids. Germline CDR1 reads MDHEN; CDR2 reads SYDVKM. V gave up 5 bases and J gave up 12 bases; unmatched junction bases: 5. Here the CDR3 reads CASSPGTGGTFF. The CDR3 DNA is TGTGCCAGCAGTCCCGGGACAGGGGGAACTTTCTTT. Filled out from reference TRBV28 and TRBJ1-1, the complete variable domain reads DVKVTQSSRYLVKRTGEKVFLECVQDMDHENMFWYRQDPGLGLRLIYFSYDVKMKEKGDIPEGYSVSREKKERFSLILESASTNQTSMYLCASSPGTGGTFFGQGTRLTVV.

The chain combines TRBV2 with TRBJ1-4; unclear D gene. The CDR3 runs 18 residues. Germline CDR1 and CDR2: SNHLY and FYNNEI. Trimming left V 2 bases short and J 8 bases short, with 24 bases between. The DNA of the CDR3 is TGTGCCAGCAGTGAAAGTCGTTGGGCCTCATCCTTTTGGGAAAAACTGTTTTTT. This gives the protein CASSESRWASSFWEKLFF.

The chain uses TRBV29-1 and TRBJ2-5, with 9 bases lining up with TRBD2. The CDR3 is 14 amino acids. With V trimmed by 7 bases and J by 3 bases, 9 bases remained unmatched. Germline V gene sequence: CDR1 SQVTM, CDR2 ANQGSEA. This chain's CDR3 is CSGRAGGGKETQYF. CDR3 DNA sequence: TGCAGCGGAAGAGCGGGGGGTGGTAAAGAGACCCAGTACTTC.

The genes are TRBV5-6 and TRBJ1-5; the match to TRBD1 covers 10 bases. The germline gives CDR1 SGHDT, CDR2 YYEEEE. J was trimmed by 6 bases and V by 0 bases; bases with no gene match: 3. The CDR3 loop spans 15 amino acids. In nucleotides, the CDR3 is TGTGCCAGCAGCTTGGGGACAGGGGGTACTCAGCCCCAGCATTTT. Its protein is CASSLGTGGTQPQHF.

This clone was counted between two and nine times. The CDR3 spells CASSLGPSSLGQYF. The DNA of the CDR3 is TGTGCCAGCAGCTTAGGTCCGTCCAGTCTTGGGCAGTACTTC. The chain uses TRBV7-2 and TRBJ2-7; no reliable D call. The CDR3 consists of 14 residues. The germline V gene has CDR1 SGHTA and CDR2 FQGNSA. The V end lost 1 base, the J end lost 9 bases, and 16 bases lay between the germline ends.

The gene calls are TRBV9 and TRBJ2-1; D gene unclear. This CDR3 has 15 residues. V was cut by 4 bases and J by 0 bases, with 11 bases left in between. Per the germline V gene, CDR1 is SGDLS and CDR2 is YYNGEE. The CDR3 is CASSSDLSSYNEQFF. CDR3 coding DNA: TGTGCCAGCAGCTCAGACTTGAGCTCCTACAATGAGCAGTTCTTC.

The chain links TRBV15 to TRBJ1-2; D remains unclear. Germline CDR1 is LNHNV and CDR2 is YYDKDF (reference sequence). The V end lost 0 bases, the J end lost 5 bases, and 13 bases lay between the germline ends. CDR3 length: 15 amino acids. The CDR3 DNA reads as TGTGCCACCAGCAGAGAACTTCGGGGTCTATATGGCTACACCTTC. Amino acids: CATSRELRGLYGYTF.

J is TRBJ2-2 and V is TRBV4-3; possible D gene TRBD2, 5 bases. This CDR3 has 20 amino acids. The V gene lost 0 bases and the J gene lost 2 bases, with 22 bases spanning the gap. Germline V CDR1 and CDR2: LGHNA, YSLEER. The CDR3 loop is CASSQDIWSRGKKNTGELFF. In DNA form, the CDR3 reads TGCGCCAGCAGCCAAGATATTTGGAGTCGGGGAAAGAAAAACACCGGGGAGCTGTTTTTT.